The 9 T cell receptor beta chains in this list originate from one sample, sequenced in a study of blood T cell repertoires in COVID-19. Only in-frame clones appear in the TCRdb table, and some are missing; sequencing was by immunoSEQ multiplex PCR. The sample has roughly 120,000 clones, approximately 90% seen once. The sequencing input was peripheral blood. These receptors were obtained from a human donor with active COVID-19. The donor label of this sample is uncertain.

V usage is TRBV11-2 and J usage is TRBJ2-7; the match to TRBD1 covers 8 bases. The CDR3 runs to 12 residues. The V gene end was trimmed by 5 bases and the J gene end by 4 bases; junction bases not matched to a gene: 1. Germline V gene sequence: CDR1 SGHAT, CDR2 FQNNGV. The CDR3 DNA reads TGTGCCAGCAGCGGACAGGGTTACGAGCAGTACTTC. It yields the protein CASSGQGYEQYF. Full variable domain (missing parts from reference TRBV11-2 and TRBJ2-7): EAGVAQSPRYKIIEKRQSVAFWCNPISGHATLYWYQQILGQGPKLLIQFQNNGVVDDSQLPKDRFSAERLKGVDSTLKIQPAKLEDSAVYLCASSGQGYEQYFGPGTRLTVT.

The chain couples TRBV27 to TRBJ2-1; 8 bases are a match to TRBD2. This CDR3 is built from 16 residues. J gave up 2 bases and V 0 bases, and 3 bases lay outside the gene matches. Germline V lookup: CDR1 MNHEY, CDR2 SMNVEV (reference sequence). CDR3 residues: CASSLSAGDTYNEQFF. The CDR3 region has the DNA TGTGCCAGCAGTTTATCAGCGGGGGACACCTACAATGAGCAGTTCTTC.

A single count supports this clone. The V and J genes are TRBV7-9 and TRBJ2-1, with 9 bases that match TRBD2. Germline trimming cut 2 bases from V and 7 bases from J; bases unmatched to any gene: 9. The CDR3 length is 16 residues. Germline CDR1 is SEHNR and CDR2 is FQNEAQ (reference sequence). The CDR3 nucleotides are TGTGCCAGCAGCTTACTCCTAGCGGGGCAACGGAATGAGCAGTTCTTC. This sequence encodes CASSLLLAGQRNEQFF.

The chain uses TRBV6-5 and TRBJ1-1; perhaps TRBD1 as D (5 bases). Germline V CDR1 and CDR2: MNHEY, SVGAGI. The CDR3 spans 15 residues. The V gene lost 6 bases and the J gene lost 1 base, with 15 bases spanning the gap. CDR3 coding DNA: TGTGCCAGCAGAACCGAAGCAGGGAAGAACACTGAAGCTTTCTTT. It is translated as CASRTEAGKNTEAFF.

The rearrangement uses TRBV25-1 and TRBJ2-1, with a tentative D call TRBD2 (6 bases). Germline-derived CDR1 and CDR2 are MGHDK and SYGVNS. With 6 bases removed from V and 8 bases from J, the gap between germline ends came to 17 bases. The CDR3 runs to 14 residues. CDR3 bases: TGTGCCAGCAGCCCAAGAGGAGGGTCGGATGAGCAGTTCTTC. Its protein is CASSPRGGSDEQFF.

CDR3 sequence reads: CASRIKAGGPYNEQFF. The CDR3 DNA sequence: TGTGCCAGCAGGATTAAAGCGGGGGGGCCCTACAATGAGCAGTTCTTC. This chain joins TRBV7-9 and TRBJ2-1; 10 bases map to TRBD2. This CDR3 spans 16 amino acids. The V and J ends lost 6 bases and 2 bases, in that order; junction bases with no gene match: 7. CDR1 is SEHNR and CDR2 is FQNEAQ in the germline V gene (reference sequence). Full variable domain (rest looked up from reference TRBV7-9 and TRBJ2-1): DTGVSQNPRHKITKRGQNVTFRCDPISEHNRLYWYRQTLGQGPEFLTYFQNEAQLEKSRLLSDRFSAERPKGSFSTLEIQRTEQGDSAMYLCASRIKAGGPYNEQFFGPGTRLTVL.

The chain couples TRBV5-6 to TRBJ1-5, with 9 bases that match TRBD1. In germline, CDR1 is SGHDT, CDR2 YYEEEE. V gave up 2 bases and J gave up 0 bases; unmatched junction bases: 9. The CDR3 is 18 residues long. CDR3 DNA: TGTGCCAGCAGCTTTATCGGACAGGGGCCTTATAGCAATCAGCCCCAGCATTTT. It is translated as CASSFIGQGPYSNQPQHF.

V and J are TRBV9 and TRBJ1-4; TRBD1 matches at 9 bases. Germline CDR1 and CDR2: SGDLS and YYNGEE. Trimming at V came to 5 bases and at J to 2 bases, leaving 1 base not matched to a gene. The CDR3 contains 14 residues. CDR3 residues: CASSTGGTNEKLFF. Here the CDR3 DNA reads TGTGCCAGCAGTACAGGGGGCACTAATGAAAAACTGTTTTTT.

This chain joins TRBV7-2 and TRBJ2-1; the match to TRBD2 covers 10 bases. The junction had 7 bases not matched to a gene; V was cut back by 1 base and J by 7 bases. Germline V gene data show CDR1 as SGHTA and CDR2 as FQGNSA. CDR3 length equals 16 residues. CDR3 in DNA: TGTGCCAGCAGCTTAGGCCAGCGGGGGGGCGGTAATGAGCAGTTCTTC. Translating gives CASSLGQRGGGNEQFF. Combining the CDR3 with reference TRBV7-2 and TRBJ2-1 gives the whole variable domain GAGVSQSPSNKVTEKGKDVELRCDPISGHTALYWYRQSLGQGLEFLIYFQGNSAPDKSGLPSDRFSAERTGGSVSTLTIQRTQQEDSAVYLCASSLGQRGGGNEQFFGPGTRLTVL.